These 22 T cell receptor beta chains were sequenced from one sample in a study of T cell repertoires in cytomegalovirus infection. TCRdb fed the reads into MiXCR, producing one record per CDR3 protein. Among 300,000 to 400,000 distinct CDR3 sequences listed, 15% to 20% were seen once. The sequencing input was PBMCs. The receptors stem from a human donor in good health (CMV status not recorded). Some clones in this sample may be carry-over from other donors' samples.

In DNA form, the CDR3 reads TGTGCCATCGCGGGGGGGACAGGGAGTCACGAGCAGTACTTC. Translation gives CAIAGGTGSHEQYF. The chain recombines TRBV10-3 with TRBJ2-7; D may be TRBD1 or TRBD2 (9 bases each). CDR1 and CDR2 from the germline V gene are ENHRY and SYGVKD. Trimming shortened V by 8 bases and J by 5 bases, and 19 bases separated the two germline ends. The CDR3 has 14 residues.

This rearrangement joins TRBV20-1 to TRBJ1-3, with unresolved D. The V gene lost 0 bases and the J gene lost 0 bases, with 6 bases spanning the gap. This CDR3 has 14 amino acids. Germline CDR1 is DFQATT and CDR2 is SNEGSKA (reference sequence). CDR3 sequence (DNA): TGCAGTGCTAGAGATAGGAGCTCTGGAAACACCATATATTTT. This sequence encodes CSARDRSSGNTIYF.

This clonotype occurred many times. The CDR3 bases are TGTGCCACCAGCAGTTTGAGGGATCCAGATGGCTACACCTTC. Translated, it gives CATSSLRDPDGYTF. The rearrangement joins TRBV15 to TRBJ1-2; D is undetermined. Germline values: CDR1 LNHNV, CDR2 YYDKDF (reference sequence). This CDR3 is built from 14 residues. V was trimmed by 3 bases and J by 6 bases, leaving 14 bases between them. The complete variable domain, with remaining parts taken from reference TRBV15 and TRBJ1-2, reads DAMVIQNPRYQVTQFGKPVTLSCSQTLNHNVMYWYQQKSSQAPKLLFHYYDKDFNNEADTPDNFQSRRPNTSFCFLDIRSPGLGDTAMYLCATSSLRDPDGYTFGSGTRLTVV.

The chain combines TRBV6-1 with TRBJ2-3; TRBD2 aligns across 12 bases. Germline V gene sequence: CDR1 MNHNS, CDR2 SASEGT. CDR3 length: 17 amino acids. V dropped 10 bases and J dropped 2; count of bases not matched to a gene: 13. The DNA of the CDR3 is TGTGCCACCCACTCCCGACTAGCGGGGGACCTCACAGATACGCAGTATTTT. Protein: CATHSRLAGDLTDTQYF.

This clonotype has a count of ten or more. V usage is TRBV2 and J usage is TRBJ1-2; TRBD1 is a possible D gene (5 bases). CDR3 length: 14 amino acids. The V end lost 6 bases, the J end lost 2 bases, and 13 bases lay between the germline ends. Germline V gene sequence: CDR1 SNHLY, CDR2 FYNNEI. The CDR3: CASSETRVNYGYTF. Written as DNA, the CDR3 is TGTGCCAGCAGCGAGACCAGGGTAAACTATGGCTACACCTTC.

The chain couples TRBV29-1 to TRBJ1-2; 8 bases fit TRBD1. Germline V gene sequence: CDR1 SQVTM, CDR2 ANQGSEA. The V and J ends lost 3 bases and 1 base, in that order; junction bases with no gene match: 13. The CDR3 length is 17 residues. The CDR3, as DNA: TGCAGCGTTGATATCGAGCGTATGACAGGGGTTAACTATGGCTACACCTTC. Amino acids: CSVDIERMTGVNYGYTF.

The chain links TRBV12-3 or TRBV12-4 to TRBJ2-5; D is possibly TRBD1 or TRBD2 (5 bases each). This CDR3 comprises 13 residues. The V and J ends lost 8 bases and 2 bases respectively, with 12 bases between them. Here the CDR3 reads CASGTWGQETQYF. CDR3 nucleotides: TGTGCCAGCGGTACATGGGGGCAAGAGACCCAGTACTTC.

This chain joins TRBV18 and TRBJ2-3; D call uncertain. This CDR3 comprises 11 residues. The V end lost 3 bases, the J end lost 10 bases, and 8 bases lay between the germline ends. Germline V gene sequence: CDR1 KGHSH, CDR2 LQKENI. In nucleotides, the CDR3 is TGTGCCAGCTCACCCCCTGAGGCGCAGTATTTT. Its translation is CASSPPEAQYF.

This clonotype has a count of ten or more. CDR3 bases: TGTGCCAGCAGCTTAGGGGGGGACGAGCAGTACTTC. This codes for CASSLGGDEQYF. The chain recombines TRBV7-9 with TRBJ2-7; the D gene is possibly TRBD2 (6 bases). The CDR3 spans 12 residues. The germline V gene has CDR1 SEHNR and CDR2 FQNEAQ (reference sequence). Deletions cut 1 base from V and 5 bases from J, with 6 bases between.

This clonotype was detected only a few times. This chain links TRBV24-1 with TRBJ2-3, with 8 bases identical to TRBD2. The V gene end was trimmed by 7 bases and the J gene end by 5 bases; junction bases not matched to a gene: 4. From germline, CDR1 is KGHDR and CDR2 SFDVKD. This CDR3 region has 13 residues. The DNA for the CDR3 is TGTGCCACCAGCGGGGGGGCAGTAGATACGCAGTATTTT. Amino acids: CATSGGAVDTQYF.

This clonotype was recorded at least ten times. The V gene is TRBV6-1, the J gene TRBJ2-7; D is unresolved. Germline CDR1 and CDR2: MNHNS and SASEGT. The CDR3 covers 12 residues. Trimming took off 7 bases at V and 2 bases at J, with 9 bases between the two ends. The CDR3 protein is CASKATAYEQYF. The CDR3 nucleotides are TGTGCCAGCAAAGCCACAGCCTACGAGCAGTACTTC.

This clonotype was observed a few times. This chain links TRBV11-2 with TRBJ2-2; D uncertain. The CDR3 contains 16 residues. Germline V gene data show CDR1 as SGHAT and CDR2 as FQNNGV. Trimming stripped 4 bases from V and 7 bases from J, with 19 bases between. In nucleotides, the CDR3 is TGTGCCAGCAGCTCCGGCTCGTGGGGTTTTGGCGGGGAGCTGTTTTTT. It is translated as CASSSGSWGFGGELFF.

The V call is TRBV20-1, the J call TRBJ2-1; perhaps TRBD1 as D (5 bases). Trimming removed 7 bases at V and 0 bases at J, with 19 bases between. Germline CDR1 is DFQATT and CDR2 is SNEGSKA (reference sequence). The CDR3 spans 16 residues. This chain's CDR3 is CSVRSGGASSYNEQFF. CDR3 in DNA: TGCAGTGTCAGATCGGGTGGGGCGAGCTCCTACAATGAGCAGTTCTTC.

The V and J genes are TRBV2 and TRBJ2-5; 7 nucleotides align to TRBD2. The CDR3 runs to 14 residues. From germline, CDR1 is SNHLY and CDR2 FYNNEI. With V trimmed by 5 bases and J by 5 bases, 8 bases remained unmatched. The CDR3 nucleotides read TGTGCCAGCAGTTCCACTAGCGTCCTCGAGACCCAGTACTTC. Translating it yields CASSSTSVLETQYF.

This clonotype was picked up a small number of times. V usage is TRBV5-1 and J usage is TRBJ2-5; weak D call: TRBD2 (6 bases). The CDR3 is made up of 13 amino acids. Germline CDR1 is SGHRS and CDR2 is YFSETQ. The V gene lost 1 base and the J gene lost 3 bases, with 7 bases spanning the gap. CDR3 residues: CASSLPGEETQYF. CDR3 coding DNA: TGCGCCAGCAGCTTGCCGGGAGAAGAGACCCAGTACTTC.

Only a few counts were recorded for this clonotype. The chain joins TRBV2 to TRBJ1-2, with D possibly matching TRBD1 (6 bases). The CDR3 extends over 13 amino acids. Germline V CDR1 and CDR2: SNHLY, FYNNEI. V was pared by 7 bases and J by 8 bases, with 17 bases between. CDR3 sequence: CASKNEGVGGYTF. The CDR3 nucleotides are TGTGCCAGCAAGAATGAGGGGGTAGGCGGCTACACCTTC.

This clonotype came up many times. The CDR3 DNA sequence: TGTGCCAGCAGCCCAGAGAGTCACGCGAGCAGCACTGAAGCTTTCTTT. Protein sequence: CASSPESHASSTEAFF. The chain joins TRBV7-8 to TRBJ1-1; D unclear. This CDR3 region has 16 residues. Germline CDR1 SGHVS, CDR2 FQNEAQ. Trimming pared 5 bases from V and 4 bases from J, leaving 20 bases between.

The gene calls are TRBV7-9 and TRBJ2-1; the D gene is possibly TRBD2 (5 bases). Germline V gene lookup returns CDR1 SEHNR and CDR2 FQNEAQ (reference sequence). V dropped 5 bases and J dropped 0 bases, with 14 bases sitting between them. This CDR3 region has 16 residues. The CDR3 protein is CASSPGSAPSYNEQFF. CDR3 nucleotides: TGTGCCAGCAGCCCGGGGTCCGCCCCCTCCTACAATGAGCAGTTCTTC. The complete variable domain, with remaining parts taken from reference TRBV7-9 and TRBJ2-1, reads DTGVSQNPRHKITKRGQNVTFRCDPISEHNRLYWYRQTLGQGPEFLTYFQNEAQLEKSRLLSDRFSAERPKGSFSTLEIQRTEQGDSAMYLCASSPGSAPSYNEQFFGPGTRLTVL.

This clonotype was observed a few times. The chain employs TRBV3-1 and TRBJ1-1; possible D gene TRBD1, 6 bases. In germline, CDR1 is LGHDT, CDR2 YNNKEL (reference sequence). The germline V and J ends were trimmed by 9 bases and 6 bases, with 17 bases remaining between them. There are 13 residues in the CDR3. CDR3: CASGGHRRPEAFF. In nucleotides, the CDR3 is TGTGCCAGTGGGGGACACCGTCGACCTGAAGCTTTCTTT.

The chain couples TRBV6-6 to TRBJ2-3; D is ambiguous. The V end was cut by 6 bases, the J end by 5 bases, with 15 bases between. The CDR3 has 14 amino acids. The V gene's germline CDR1 is MNHNY and CDR2 SVGAGI (reference sequence). This CDR3 reads CASRPRYRIDTQYF. CDR3 sequence (DNA): TGTGCCAGCAGGCCCCGCTACCGAATAGATACGCAGTATTTT.

The chain links TRBV29-1 to TRBJ2-1, with D maybe TRBD2 (6 bases). Germline V lookup: CDR1 SQVTM, CDR2 ANQGSEA. The CDR3 runs to 13 residues. As DNA, the CDR3 is TGCAGTAGCGGCGGGGCAGTCTTGTATGAGCAGTTCTTC. It yields the protein CSSGGAVLYEQFF.

This clonotype was counted at least ten times. V usage is TRBV7-2 and J usage is TRBJ2-3, with TRBD2 matching over 9 bases. Trimming took 9 bases from V and 5 from J; bases not matched to a gene: 12. The CDR3 is made up of 15 amino acids. CDR1 is SGHTA and CDR2 is FQGNSA in the germline V gene. CDR3 loop: CASHGGRASRDTQYF. As DNA, the CDR3 is TGTGCCAGTCATGGCGGGAGGGCCTCTAGAGATACGCAGTATTTT.